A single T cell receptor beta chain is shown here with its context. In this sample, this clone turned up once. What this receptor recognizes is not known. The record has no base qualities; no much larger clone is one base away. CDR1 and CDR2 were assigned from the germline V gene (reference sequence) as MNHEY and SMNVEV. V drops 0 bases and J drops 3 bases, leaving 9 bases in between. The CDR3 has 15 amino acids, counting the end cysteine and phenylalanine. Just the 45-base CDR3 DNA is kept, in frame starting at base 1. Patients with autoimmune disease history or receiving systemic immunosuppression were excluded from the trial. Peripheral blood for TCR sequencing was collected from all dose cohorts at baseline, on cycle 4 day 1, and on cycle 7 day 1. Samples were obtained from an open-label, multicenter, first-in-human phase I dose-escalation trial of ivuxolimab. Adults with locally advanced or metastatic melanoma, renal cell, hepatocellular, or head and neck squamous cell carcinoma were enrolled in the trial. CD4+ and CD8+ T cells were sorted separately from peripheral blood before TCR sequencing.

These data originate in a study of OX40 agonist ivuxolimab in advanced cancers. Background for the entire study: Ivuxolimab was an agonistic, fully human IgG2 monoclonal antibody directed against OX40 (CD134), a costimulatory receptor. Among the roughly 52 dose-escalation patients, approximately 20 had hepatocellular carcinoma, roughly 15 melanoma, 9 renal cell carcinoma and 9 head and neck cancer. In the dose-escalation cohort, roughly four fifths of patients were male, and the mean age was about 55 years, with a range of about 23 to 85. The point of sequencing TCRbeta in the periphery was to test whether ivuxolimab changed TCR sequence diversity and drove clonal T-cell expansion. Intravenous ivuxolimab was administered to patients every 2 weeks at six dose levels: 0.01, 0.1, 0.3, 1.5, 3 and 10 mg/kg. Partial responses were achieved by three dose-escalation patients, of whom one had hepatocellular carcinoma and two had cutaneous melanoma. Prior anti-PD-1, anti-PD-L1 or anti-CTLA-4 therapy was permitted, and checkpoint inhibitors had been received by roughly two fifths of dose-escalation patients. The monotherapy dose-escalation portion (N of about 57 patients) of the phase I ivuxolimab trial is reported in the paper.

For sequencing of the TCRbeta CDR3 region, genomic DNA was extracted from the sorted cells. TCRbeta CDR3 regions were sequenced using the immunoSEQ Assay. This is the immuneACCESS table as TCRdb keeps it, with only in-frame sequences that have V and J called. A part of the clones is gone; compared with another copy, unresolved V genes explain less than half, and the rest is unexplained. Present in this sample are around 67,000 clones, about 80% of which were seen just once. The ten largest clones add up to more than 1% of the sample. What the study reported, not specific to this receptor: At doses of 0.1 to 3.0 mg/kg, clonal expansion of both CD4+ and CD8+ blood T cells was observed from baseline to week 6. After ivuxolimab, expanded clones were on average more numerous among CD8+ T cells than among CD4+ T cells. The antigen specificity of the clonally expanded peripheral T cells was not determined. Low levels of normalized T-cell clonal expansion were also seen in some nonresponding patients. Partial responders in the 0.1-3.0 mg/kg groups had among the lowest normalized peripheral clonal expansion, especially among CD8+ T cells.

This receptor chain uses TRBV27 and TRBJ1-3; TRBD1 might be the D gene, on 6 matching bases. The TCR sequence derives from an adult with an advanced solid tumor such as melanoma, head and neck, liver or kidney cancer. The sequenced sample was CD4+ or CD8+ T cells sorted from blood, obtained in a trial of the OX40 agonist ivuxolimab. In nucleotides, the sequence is TGTGCCAGCAGTTTATCCGGGGGCTTTGGAAACACCATATATTTT. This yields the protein CASSLSGGFGNTIYF.